Listed below are T cell receptor beta chains from one sample, sequenced in a study of OX40 agonist ivuxolimab in advanced cancers. Here immunoSEQ multiplex PCR was the method, and the copy in TCRdb shows in-frame clones only, minus some. Of some 83,000 clones in the sample, about 90% are singletons; the top ten hold almost 8.5%. This material consisted of CD4+ or CD8+ T cells sorted from blood, taken in a trial of the OX40 agonist ivuxolimab. Every receptor here comes from an adult with an advanced solid tumor such as melanoma, head and neck, liver or kidney cancer. Both conserved end residues are part of each CDR3. The D gene is left open where the match is weak. A clone size is listed for some rows: how often the clone was seen (once, few, many), or a class if it is expanded.

abundance	v_gene	d_gene	j_gene	CDR3nt	CDR3aa
-	TRBV18	-	TRBJ1-6	TGTGCCAGCTCGCTTAACTCGCACGGCAATTCACCCCTCCACTTT	CASSLNSHGNSPLHF
-	TRBV30	-	TRBJ2-3	TGTGCCTGGAGTGTAATTGCAGATACGCAGTATTTT	CAWSVIADTQYF
-	TRBV12-5	-	TRBJ2-5	TGTGCTAGTGGTTTGGTAGTAGGGGAGACCCAGTACTTC	CASGLVVGETQYF
-	TRBV28	-	TRBJ1-1	TGTGCCAGCAGTTTGACACAGGGTGGGACTGAAGCTTTCTTT	CASSLTQGGTEAFF
once	TRBV9	-	TRBJ1-2	TGTGCCAGCAGCGTAGGGTCCAGGTATGGCTACACCTTC	CASSVGSRYGYTF
-	TRBV6-1	-	TRBJ1-5	TGTGCCAGCAGTGAGGGCACGACCGGGCATTTT	CASSEGTTGHF
-	TRBV10-3	-	TRBJ1-5	TGTGCCATCAGTGAGGTCTATAGCAATCAGCCCCAGCATTTT	CAISEVYSNQPQHF
-	TRBV2	-	TRBJ1-5	TGTGCCAGCAGGAGGATTAGCAATCAGCCCCAGCATTTT	CASRRISNQPQHF
-	TRBV5-6	-	TRBJ1-6	TGTGCCAGCAGCTTGGGGGGGTTTAATTCACCCCTCCACTTT	CASSLGGFNSPLHF
-	TRBV19	-	TRBJ2-1	TGTGCCAGTAGTATAGATGGCGAGGGACTCTACTACAATGAGCAGTTCTTC	CASSIDGEGLYYNEQFF
few	TRBV6-5	-	TRBJ1-2	TGTGCCAGCCTGGGGACCGCCAACTTCTATGGCTACACCTTC	CASLGTANFYGYTF
once	TRBV9	TRBD1	TRBJ2-7	TGCGCCAGCAGCCCCCGGACAGGAGCCACCTACGAGCAGTACTTC	CASSPRTGATYEQYF
-	TRBV18	TRBD2	TRBJ2-1	TGTGCCAGCTCATCGCGTCCCACTAGCGCGAAATTAAACAATGAGCAGTTCTTC	CASSSRPTSAKLNNEQFF
-	TRBV30	-	TRBJ1-4	TGTGCCTGGAGCCGGTTGAATGAAAAACTGTTTTTT	CAWSRLNEKLFF
-	TRBV7-8	TRBD2	TRBJ2-1	TGTGCCAGCAGCTTCTGGGGGGGGGAAGACAATGAGCAGTTCTTC	CASSFWGGEDNEQFF
-	TRBV6-1	-	TRBJ2-3	TGTGCCAGCAGTGGTGGTTTAACAGATACGCAGTATTTT	CASSGGLTDTQYF
few	TRBV6-5	TRBD2	TRBJ2-1	TGTGCCAGCAGCCAGCTAGCGGGAGTCAATGAGCAGTTCTTC	CASSQLAGVNEQFF
once	TRBV6-5	-	TRBJ1-2	TGTGCCAGCAGTTACTCGCCAGGGCGCCACTATGGCTACACCTTC	CASSYSPGRHYGYTF
few	TRBV5-1	-	TRBJ1-1	TGCGCCAGCAGCTTGGCGGGGCTATTGGGTGAAGCTTTCTTT	CASSLAGLLGEAFF
-	TRBV28	-	TRBJ2-5	TGTGCCAGCAGTCACCGGTCGATGACCCAGTACTTC	CASSHRSMTQYF
-	TRBV4-1	-	TRBJ1-1	TGCGCCAGCAGCCAAGCTGGGGACGCCCGTTTGGAGACTGAAGCTTTCTTT	CASSQAGDARLETEAFF
-	TRBV7-8	-	TRBJ2-1	TGTGCCAGCAGCCCCCAGAGCACTGAGCAGTTCTTC	CASSPQSTEQFF
-	TRBV4-3	-	TRBJ1-5	TGCGCCAGCAGCCAAGATCGGAGCAGGGTCGTCCAGCCCCAGCATTTT	CASSQDRSRVVQPQHF
-	TRBV4-3	-	TRBJ1-5	TGCGCCAGCAGCCAATTTGTGGGGACGGAGGTTTCTTTT	CASSQFVGTEVSF
-	TRBV6-1	-	TRBJ1-4	TGTGCCAGCAGCGAATTTAATCAGGGTCTGCGCCCCGCAACTAATGAAAAACTGTTTTTT	CASSEFNQGLRPATNEKLFF
-	TRBV15	-	TRBJ2-1	TGTGCCACCAGCAGAGGGGACAATGAGCAGTTCTTC	CATSRGDNEQFF
-	TRBV21-1	-	TRBJ2-3	TGTGCCAGCAGGCCCCCTGGTCGGGGGACCCCAGATACGCAGTATTTT	CASRPPGRGTPDTQYF